This T cell receptor beta chain is from a study of blood T cell repertoires in COVID-19. V lost 0 bases to trimming and J lost 1 base, with 12 bases between them. The germline V gene encodes CDR1 SEHNR and CDR2 FQNEAQ (reference sequence). The CDR3 is 16 amino acids. Original handling: Counts of nucleated cells, estimated from reference gene primer amplification, were obtained. The protocol was immunoSEQ multiplex PCR, while the TCRdb copy is restricted to in-frame clones and leaves out a portion. V, J and clone size were drawn from that table, and D and trimming were deduced from the DNA. The sample contains fewer than 75,000 clones, about 86% of which appear only once.

This rearrangement joins TRBV7-9 to TRBJ1-1; D is ambiguous. This clonotype originated in a man aged 45-65 years with active COVID-19. Sequencing was performed on peripheral blood. CDR3 sequence (DNA): TGTGCCAGCAGCTTAGCGCGGGGAGTAGGGAACACTGAAGCTTTCTTT. Translated: CASSLARGVGNTEAFF.